A selection of T cell receptor beta chains follows, all from one sample in a study. TCRdb re-called the RT-PCR reads with MiXCR, one entry per CDR3 protein. The sample records about 680,000 distinct CDR3 sequences, 13% to 15% being singletons. Material for sequencing was memory CD4+ T cells from blood. The receptors here all came from a female donor in good health, serving as a healthy control. Both conserved end residues are part of each CDR3.

v_call: TRBV18; cdr3_length: 15; cdr3_aa: CASSPRGAVQETQYF
v_call: TRBV10-3; cdr3_length: 14; cdr3_aa: CAISGYGQQETQYF
v_call: TRBV12-3/TRBV12-4; cdr3_length: 13; cdr3_aa: CASSFAGTYGYTF
v_call: TRBV3-1; cdr3_length: 15; cdr3_aa: CASSRDTVSGNTIYF
v_call: TRBV10-3; cdr3_length: 14; cdr3_aa: CATRQGETNYEQYF
v_call: TRBV9; cdr3_length: 19; cdr3_aa: CASSASGTGGGVRNTEAFF
v_call: TRBV10-2; cdr3_length: 12; cdr3_aa: CASRADAYEQYF
v_call: TRBV12-3/TRBV12-4; cdr3_length: 16; cdr3_aa: CASSPPRYGFGLNAFF
v_call: TRBV28; cdr3_length: 17; cdr3_aa: CASSLWASPRIPNEQFF
v_call: TRBV18; cdr3_length: 12; cdr3_aa: CASSPGPGQQYF
v_call: TRBV20-1; cdr3_length: 15; cdr3_aa: CSATGLAGVSGEQFF
v_call: TRBV20-1; cdr3_length: 14; cdr3_aa: CSAEAGRGRGEQFF
v_call: TRBV20-1; cdr3_length: 15; cdr3_aa: CSARRTGLSLDEQFF
v_call: TRBV15; cdr3_length: 12; cdr3_aa: CATSRGGYEQYF
v_call: TRBV7-9; cdr3_length: 16; cdr3_aa: CASSTPGLAGANEQFF
v_call: TRBV9; cdr3_length: 17; cdr3_aa: CASSVGLAGAGANVLTF
v_call: TRBV5-1; cdr3_length: 15; cdr3_aa: CASFSGGPNTGELFF
v_call: TRBV10-3; cdr3_length: 13; cdr3_aa: CAISERENYGYTF
v_call: TRBV25-1; cdr3_length: 15; cdr3_aa: CASSEGGADSYEQYF
v_call: TRBV18; cdr3_length: 13; cdr3_aa: CASSPPGEGEQFF
v_call: TRBV5-1; cdr3_length: 13; cdr3_aa: CASSFVENSPLHF
v_call: TRBV10-2; cdr3_length: 14; cdr3_aa: CASSERWVNTEAFF
v_call: TRBV3-1; cdr3_length: 12; cdr3_aa: CASSQLQREAFF